The next 4 T cell receptor beta chains were all read from a single sample in a study of cytomegalovirus exposure and HLA in healthy donors. A multiplex PCR was run with 60 Vbeta primers and 13 Jbeta primers. The assay was immunoSEQ multiplex PCR, and TCRdb's table has in-frame clones only and misses some. The sample has about 200,000 clones; about 78% are singletons. Sequences were obtained from PBMCs. These receptors came from a male donor in good health and CMV-seronegative.

This clone was seen only a few times. The chain uses TRBV18 and TRBJ1-1; 9 bases agree with TRBD1. This CDR3 comprises 13 residues. CDR1 is KGHSH and CDR2 is LQKENI in the germline V gene. Trimming cost V 4 bases and J 7 bases; bases outside gene matches: 4. The CDR3 reads CASSRQGEGEAFF. CDR3 nucleotide sequence: TGTGCCAGCTCACGACAGGGGGAAGGTGAAGCTTTCTTT.

As DNA, the CDR3 is TGTGCCAGCTCCCAGGGTGCTCACGAGCAGTACTTC. It yields the protein CASSQGAHEQYF. The chain carries TRBV18 and TRBJ2-7; D is perhaps TRBD1 (5 bases). V dropped 6 bases and J dropped 5 bases, with 11 bases sitting between them. The CDR3 has 12 amino acids. Germline assignment: CDR1 KGHSH and CDR2 LQKENI.

Written as DNA, the CDR3 is TGCAGCTCTTCTAGCGTTCAAGAGACCCAGTACTTC. This sequence encodes CSSSSVQETQYF. This rearrangement joins TRBV29-1 to TRBJ2-5; tentative D call: TRBD2 (6 bases). The CDR3 totals 12 residues. V lost 8 bases to trimming and J lost 2 bases, with 12 bases between them. Germline loops: CDR1 SQVTM, CDR2 ANQGSEA.

For this clone: The sample contains more than one DNA sequence encoding this CDR3. This sequence joins TRBV19 and TRBJ2-7, with 8 bases lining up with TRBD1. This CDR3 comprises 14 residues. V shed 3 bases, J shed 2 bases, and the junction held 3 bases outside the gene matches. Germline CDR1 LNHDA, CDR2 SQIVND (reference sequence). The CDR3 DNA is TGTGCCAGTAGTATCGGACAGGGCACCTACGAGCAGTACTTC. Translation gives CASSIGQGTYEQYF.